This T cell receptor (beta chain) was identified in a study of T cells after yellow fever vaccination. TCRdb ran MiXCR on the 5' RACE reads and lists one entry per CDR3 protein. The sample shows some 500,000 distinct CDR3 sequences, around an eighth of them seen only once. The material was PBMCs, obtained on the day of the yellow fever booster vaccination. The receptor was isolated from a young man who received the YFV17D yellow fever vaccine.

CDR3 DNA: TGCGCCAGCAGCCAAGCGGGCAGGGGAGATGAAAAACTGTTTTTT. It codes for CASSQAGRGDEKLFF. V usage is TRBV4-3 and J usage is TRBJ1-4; the D gene is possibly TRBD1 (6 bases). The CDR3 has 15 residues. Germline V CDR1 and CDR2: LGHNA, YSLEER. V lost 1 base and J 6 bases, leaving 12 bases between the germline ends.